This T cell receptor beta chain was identified during a study of blood T cell repertoires in COVID-19. This CDR3 region has 14 residues. The germline CDR1 and CDR2 sequences are SNHLY and FYNNEI. V shed 2 bases and J shed 3 bases, with 10 bases lying between them. Clones were sequenced by immunoSEQ multiplex PCR, and TCRdb holds only the in-frame ones, with some missing. The table includes about 150,000 clones, about 89% detected once. This chain connects TRBV2 to TRBJ1-1; TRBD1 might be the D (5 bases). The sequence was collected from a man older than 75 with acute or convalescent COVID-19. Input material: peripheral blood. The CDR3 reads CASSEMGGDTEAFF. CDR3 sequence (DNA): TGTGCCAGCAGTGAAATGGGGGGTGACACTGAAGCTTTCTTT.